The entry below gives a single T cell receptor (beta chain) sequence along with its context. Germline CDR1 reads SGDLS; CDR2 reads YYNGEE. The CDR3 totals 13 residues. V was shortened by 3 bases and J by 4 bases, with 10 bases between the two germline ends. The data originate from a study of blood T cell repertoires in COVID-19. Study at large: Sites in the United States, Italy and Spain provided acute and convalescent COVID-19 samples.

The table came from immunoSEQ multiplex PCR; TCRdb's copy has only in-frame clones and leaves some out. The table lists about 160,000 clones, about nine tenths of them singletons. J is TRBJ1-1 and V is TRBV9, with no clear D. Sequenced: peripheral blood. The clonotype was recovered from a woman aged 55 to 70 with active or convalescent COVID-19. CDR3 sequence (DNA): TGTGCCAGCAGCGCCCAGGCTGCCACTGAAGCTTTCTTT. It yields the protein CASSAQAATEAFF.